Below are 10 T cell receptor beta chains sequenced from a single sample in a study of blood T cell repertoires in COVID-19. Generated by immunoSEQ multiplex PCR, the TCRdb table keeps only in-frame clones and is missing some. The table includes 250,000 to 350,000 clones, almost 90% detected once. Sequenced: peripheral blood. These receptors originate from a woman between 25 and 40 years old with COVID-19, enrolled during active disease.

This clone turned up a few times. The CDR3 DNA reads TGTGCCAGCAGCTTAGCCTATGGAGATACGCAGTATTTT. Translation gives CASSLAYGDTQYF. This chain links TRBV7-8 with TRBJ2-3, with D unclear. The CDR3 has 13 amino acids. V lost 0 bases and J lost 5, with 6 bases in between. The germline gives CDR1 SGHVS, CDR2 FQNEAQ.

The chain recombines TRBV5-4 with TRBJ2-1, with a tentative D call TRBD2 (5 bases). The CDR3 is made up of 15 amino acids. Germline CDR1 is SGHNT and CDR2 is YYREEE (reference sequence). The V end lost 10 bases, the J end lost 6 bases, and 23 bases lay between the germline ends. The chain's CDR3 is CAAANGGSLGNEQFF. The CDR3 bases are TGTGCCGCCGCGAACGGAGGTTCTCTGGGCAATGAGCAGTTCTTC.

This chain uses TRBV9 with TRBJ2-7; the match to TRBD1 covers 10 bases. The CDR3 totals 15 residues. V gave up 4 bases and J gave up 2 bases; unmatched junction bases: 6. Germline lookup yields CDR1 SGDLS and CDR2 YYNGEE. In DNA, the CDR3 is TGTGCCAGCAGCCCCGGGACAGGGGCCACCTACGAGCAGTACTTC. Its protein product is CASSPGTGATYEQYF.

The V and J genes are TRBV7-9 and TRBJ1-1, with no clear D. Trimming pared 2 bases from V and 1 base from J, leaving 8 bases between. Germline V gives CDR1 SEHNR, CDR2 FQNEAQ (reference sequence). The CDR3 loop spans 14 amino acids. CDR3: CASSLQEANTEAFF. CDR3 nucleotide sequence: TGTGCCAGCAGCTTACAGGAGGCGAACACTGAAGCTTTCTTT.

V and J are TRBV28 and TRBJ2-7, with D possibly matching TRBD2 (6 bases). Trimming stripped 5 bases from V and 4 bases from J, with 21 bases between. Germline V gene sequence: CDR1 MDHEN, CDR2 SYDVKM. The CDR3 consists of 16 residues. CDR3 in amino acids: CASSAVGAGSKYEQYF. Here the CDR3 DNA reads TGTGCCAGCAGTGCCGTTGGGGCGGGAAGTAAGTACGAGCAGTACTTC.

The chain employs TRBV28 and TRBJ2-3, with a possible D match to TRBD2 (5 bases). Germline values: CDR1 MDHEN, CDR2 SYDVKM. This CDR3 spans 13 amino acids. V dropped 1 base and J dropped 13 bases, with 15 bases sitting between them. The CDR3 DNA reads TGTGCCAGCAGTTTATCCAACGGACTCGTTGAGTATTTT. Protein sequence: CASSLSNGLVEYF.

The chain couples TRBV14 to TRBJ1-2; D is uncertain. V lost 1 base, J lost 2 bases, and 5 bases lay in between. Germline-derived CDR1 and CDR2 are SGHDN and FVKESK. The length of the CDR3 is 13 residues. CDR3 coding DNA: TGTGCCAGCAGCCAAGGAGTAAACTATGGCTACACCTTC. This encodes CASSQGVNYGYTF.

In its sample, this clone was seen a few times. V usage is TRBV4-3 and J usage is TRBJ1-5; 10 bases agree with TRBD1. Germline V gene sequence: CDR1 LGHNA, CDR2 YSLEER. The CDR3 is 15 residues long. The ends lost 3 bases at V and 2 bases at J; junction bases unmatched: 1. CDR3 loop: CASSQGTGGNQPQHF. Here the CDR3 DNA reads TGCGCCAGCAGCCAGGGGACAGGGGGCAATCAGCCCCAGCATTTT.

This sequence joins TRBV30 and TRBJ2-7; 10 positions agree with TRBD1. V lost 3 bases to trimming and J lost 7 bases; unmatched junction nucleotides: 6. Looked up from germline, CDR1 is GTSNPN and CDR2 is SVGIG (reference sequence). This CDR3 spans 13 amino acids. The CDR3 spells CAWSPGQGLEQYF. CDR3 bases: TGTGCCTGGAGCCCGGGACAGGGGTTGGAGCAGTACTTC.

V is TRBV5-6 and J is TRBJ2-1, with D maybe TRBD1 (5 bases). Germline loops: CDR1 SGHDT, CDR2 YYEEEE. This CDR3 comprises 12 residues. Trimming stripped 3 bases from V and 8 bases from J, with 9 bases between. Written as DNA, the CDR3 is TGTGCCAGCAGCTCGCAGGGTCATGAGCAGTTCTTC. Protein product: CASSSQGHEQFF.